The clone carrying this TCR beta chain was observed a few times. Its antigen is as yet unknown. This CDR3 contains 13 residues. Looked up from germline, CDR1 is SGHRS and CDR2 is YFSETQ. V shed 3 bases and J shed 5 bases, with 11 bases lying between them. The isolated RNA, all of it, was reverse transcribed, so expressed TCRB transcripts were what got sequenced. Only in-frame clones appear in the TCRdb table, and some are missing; sequencing was by immunoSEQ multiplex PCR. Of 350,000 to 450,000 clones listed, approximately 12% were seen once; the top ten hold approximately 0.011%. The sample belongs to a study of beta chain features in type 1 diabetes. The study's findings and limits: Sequencing the cDNA could make cells with high TCR expression show up more than they should. TCRB CDR3 length was moderately but significantly reduced in all four CD4+ subsets of Type 1 diabetes patients.

This sequence originates from a woman aged 18-29 years with type 1 diabetes. The sequenced sample was naive CD4+ T cells from blood. J is TRBJ2-5 and V is TRBV5-1, with D hard to call. The CDR3 is CASSSEVPETQYF. The DNA of the CDR3 is TGCGCCAGCAGCTCTGAGGTACCCGAGACCCAGTACTTC.